This entry is about one T cell receptor (beta chain). The data derive from a study of blood T cell repertoires in COVID-19. TCRdb's table, derived via immunoSEQ multiplex PCR, lists solely in-frame clones and lacks some. The repertoire consists of hundreds of thousands of clones, with approximately 88% occurring once and the leading ten covering about 6%. Participant reports of clinical history set cohort assignment. The sequenced sample was PBMCs or T cells enriched from blood (not recorded which). The sequence was collected from a woman between 35 and 50 years old who had recovered from COVID-19.

CDR3: CASSPTGQGKEAFF. The CDR3 region has the DNA TGTGCCAGCAGCCCCACGGGACAGGGGAAAGAAGCTTTCTTT. The chain carries TRBV5-4 and TRBJ1-1, with TRBD1 identical over 10 bases. V lost 4 bases, J lost 8 bases, and 8 bases stayed unmatched. Per germline, CDR1 SGHNT and CDR2 YYREEE (reference sequence). The CDR3 is made up of 14 amino acids.